The present T cell receptor (beta chain) was sequenced within a study of T cells in Graves' hyperthyroidism and ophthalmopathy. CDR1 and CDR2 (germline): SQVTM, ANQGSEA. V lost 7 bases and J lost 4; bases outside the gene matches: 4. CDR3 length equals 12 residues. RNA transcripts were the template for amplifying TCR beta CDR3 regions. The HTBI primer set served for first-round RT-PCR of the TCR CDR3. TCRdb re-called the multiplex PCR reads through MiXCR, storing one row per CDR3 protein. The data hold about 350,000 distinct CDR3 sequences, with 15% to 20% observed a single time. This clonotype was counted at least ten times. Lactation, pregnancy, other autoimmune disease or uncontrolled infection led to exclusion of patients.

Sequencing was carried out using blood. V is TRBV29-1 and J is TRBJ2-5, with 9 bases lining up with TRBD2. The sequence was obtained from a woman aged 40-49 years with Graves' ophthalmopathy. The CDR3 reads CSAGRGGETQYF. Here the CDR3 DNA reads TGCAGCGCCGGGCGGGGGGGAGAGACCCAGTACTTC.